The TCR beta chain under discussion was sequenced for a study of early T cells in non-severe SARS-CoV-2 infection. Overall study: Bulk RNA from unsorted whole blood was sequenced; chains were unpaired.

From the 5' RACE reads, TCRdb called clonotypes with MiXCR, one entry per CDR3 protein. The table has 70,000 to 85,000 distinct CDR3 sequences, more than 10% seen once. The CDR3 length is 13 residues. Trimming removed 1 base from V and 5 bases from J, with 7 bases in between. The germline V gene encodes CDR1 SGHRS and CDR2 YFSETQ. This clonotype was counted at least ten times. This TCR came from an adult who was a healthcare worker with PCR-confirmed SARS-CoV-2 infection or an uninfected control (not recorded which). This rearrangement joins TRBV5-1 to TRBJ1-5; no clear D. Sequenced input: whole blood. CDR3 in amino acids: CASSLKGDQPQHF. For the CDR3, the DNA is TGCGCCAGCAGCTTGAAGGGTGATCAGCCCCAGCATTTT.